This passage covers 24 T cell receptor beta chains from one sample sequenced in a study of CD8 T cells in Susac syndrome. Random hexamers were used to reverse transcribe an amount of roughly 0.45 to 1 ug RNA. TCRdb re-called the immunoSEQ multiplex PCR reads through MiXCR, storing one row per CDR3 protein. The sample lists 120,000 to 150,000 distinct CDR3 sequences, around 94% occurring once. The sample was CD4+ T cells from PBMCs. Receptor source: a human donor in good health.

DNA of the CDR3: TGCAGTGTCAGGCTCATTAGGGGTAACTCCTACGAGCAGTACTTC. Translating gives CSVRLIRGNSYEQYF. The chain combines TRBV20-1 with TRBJ2-7, with D possibly being TRBD1 (5 bases). There are 15 residues in the CDR3. The V end lost 7 bases, the J end lost 0 bases, and 19 bases lay between the germline ends. CDR1 DFQATT and CDR2 SNEGSKA come from the germline V gene (reference sequence).

The gene calls are TRBV20-1 and TRBJ2-7, with D uncertain. This CDR3 spans 13 amino acids. Trimming pared 2 bases from V and 0 bases from J, leaving 8 bases between. Germline CDR1 and CDR2: DFQATT and SNEGSKA (reference sequence). The DNA of the CDR3 is TGCAGTGCTAGATTACGAGTCTCCTACGAGCAGTACTTC. Translating it yields CSARLRVSYEQYF.

The rearrangement links TRBV27 to TRBJ2-1; D is unclear. CDR1 and CDR2 (germline): MNHEY, SMNVEV (reference sequence). There are 13 residues in the CDR3. Between the trimmed V and J ends, which lost 3 bases and 5 bases, there was a span of 8 bases. CDR3 in amino acids: CASSFRRNNEQFF. CDR3 in DNA: TGTGCCAGCAGTTTTCGGCGGAACAATGAGCAGTTCTTC.

CDR3 DNA sequence: TGTGCCAGCTCACCACAAACAGGGAACACCGGGGAGCTGTTTTTT. Translating it yields CASSPQTGNTGELFF. This chain uses TRBV18 with TRBJ2-2, with D possibly being TRBD1 (5 bases). V was clipped by 1 base and J by 1 base, with 7 bases between them. In germline, CDR1 is KGHSH, CDR2 LQKENI. The CDR3 has 15 residues.

The chain recombines TRBV5-6 with TRBJ1-3, with TRBD1 matching 9 bases. Germline V gives CDR1 SGHDT, CDR2 YYEEEE. The V gene end was trimmed by 0 bases and the J gene end by 4 bases; junction bases not matched to a gene: 5. This CDR3 is 16 amino acids long. The CDR3 coding sequence is TGTGCCAGCAGCTTGGCCCCGGGACAGGGCGGAAACACCATATATTTT. Protein: CASSLAPGQGGNTIYF.

This sequence joins TRBV5-1 and TRBJ2-7, with D possibly being TRBD1 (6 bases). The V end lost 4 bases, the J end lost 1 base, and 18 bases lay between the germline ends. Germline V gene data show CDR1 as SGHRS and CDR2 as YFSETQ. This CDR3 region has 16 residues. CDR3 protein: CASSASSGVLSYEQYF. Written as DNA, the CDR3 is TGCGCCAGCAGCGCTTCCTCAGGGGTCCTATCCTACGAGCAGTACTTC.

V gene TRBV27 combines with J gene TRBJ1-2, with D tentatively TRBD1 (5 bases). The germline CDR1 and CDR2 sequences are MNHEY and SMNVEV (reference sequence). This CDR3 spans 13 amino acids. Trimming left V 3 bases short and J 4 bases short, with 9 bases between. CDR3 residues: CASSLAGTYGYTF. The CDR3 bases are TGTGCCAGCAGTTTGGCAGGGACCTATGGCTACACCTTC.

The chain has TRBV5-1 and TRBJ2-1; possible D gene TRBD2, 6 bases. V was pared by 4 bases and J by 4 bases, with 9 bases between. Germline V gives CDR1 SGHRS, CDR2 YFSETQ. The CDR3 spans 13 residues. In DNA, the CDR3 is TGCGCCAGCAGCGCGGACTATTACAATGAGCAGTTCTTC. Translating it yields CASSADYYNEQFF.

Comment on this clonotype: A read error may produce the germline difference seen at one junction end. The V and J genes are TRBV7-7 and TRBJ2-2; TRBD1 matches 8 bases. The CDR3 is made up of 15 amino acids. In germline, CDR1 is SSHAT, CDR2 FNYEAQ (reference sequence). CDR3 amino acids: CASSPTRQGTGELFF. The CDR3 nucleotides are TGTGCTAGCAGCCCCACCCGACAGGGGACCGGGGAGCTGTTTTTT.

Here the CDR3 reads CASSLLRDVHRKYNEQFF. The CDR3 coding sequence is TGTGCCAGCTCCCTCCTCCGGGACGTCCATCGAAAATACAATGAGCAGTTCTTC. This chain joins TRBV18 and TRBJ2-1; the D gene could be TRBD1 or TRBD2 (5 bases each). Germline CDR1 KGHSH, CDR2 LQKENI. This CDR3 spans 18 amino acids. The germline V and J ends were trimmed by 6 bases and 4 bases, with 25 bases remaining between them.

This chain joins TRBV30 and TRBJ1-3; D gene unclear. The CDR3 length is 17 residues. V was cut by 0 bases and J by 0 bases, with 15 bases left in between. Germline V gene data show CDR1 as GTSNPN and CDR2 as SVGIG (reference sequence). CDR3 in DNA: TGTGCCTGGAGTGTACAAGGCGTCAGACACTCTGGAAACACCATATATTTT. It yields the protein CAWSVQGVRHSGNTIYF.

The chain couples TRBV12-3 or TRBV12-4 to TRBJ2-7, with a possible D match to TRBD2 (7 bases). The CDR3 runs to 21 residues. V was trimmed by 5 bases and J by 5 bases, leaving 37 bases between them. CDR3 DNA sequence: TGTGCCAGCAGTAACGGTCTTGGGGGGGCAGGGGCCCCCAGTCCCTTGGACGAGCAGTACTTC. Its protein is CASSNGLGGAGAPSPLDEQYF.

J is TRBJ2-1 and V is TRBV24-1, with 8 bases lining up with TRBD1. This CDR3 spans 14 amino acids. Germline lookup yields CDR1 KGHDR and CDR2 SFDVKD. The V gene end was trimmed by 7 bases and the J gene end by 1 base; junction bases not matched to a gene: 2. The DNA for the CDR3 is TGTGCCACCAGGGGGGACAGGTCCTACAATGAGCAGTTCTTC. Residues: CATRGDRSYNEQFF.

The chain couples TRBV28 to TRBJ1-1; D unresolved. Per the germline V gene, CDR1 is MDHEN and CDR2 is SYDVKM. V was pared by 1 base and J by 0 bases, with 12 bases between. CDR3 length equals 16 residues. The CDR3: CASSLSGTHMNTEAFF. CDR3 coding DNA: TGTGCCAGCAGTTTATCAGGTACGCACATGAACACTGAAGCTTTCTTT.

This sequence joins TRBV20-1 and TRBJ2-7, with 11 bases aligning to TRBD2. Germline trimming cut 6 bases from V and 7 bases from J; bases unmatched to any gene: 11. The germline CDR1 and CDR2 sequences are DFQATT and SNEGSKA (reference sequence). The CDR3 extends over 14 amino acids. DNA for the CDR3: TGCAGTGCAAAGCTAGCGGGAGGAGGGGGGGAGCAGTACTTC. This translates into CSAKLAGGGGEQYF.

This rearrangement joins TRBV25-1 to TRBJ2-1; TRBD2 matches 8 bases. Germline loops: CDR1 MGHDK, CDR2 SYGVNS. The J segment lost 7 bases and the V segment lost 0 bases, leaving 8 bases of the junction unmatched. CDR3 length equals 16 residues. CDR3 residues: CASSEYLSGSRNEQFF. CDR3 DNA: TGTGCCAGCAGTGAATATCTCAGCGGGAGTAGGAATGAGCAGTTCTTC.

The chain carries TRBV27 and TRBJ2-7, with D possibly TRBD1 on 5 matching bases. This CDR3 has 14 residues. The germline CDR1 and CDR2 sequences are MNHEY and SMNVEV (reference sequence). Trimming removed 5 bases from V and 1 base from J, with 12 bases in between. As DNA, the CDR3 is TGTGCCAGCAGTCAATTGACAGATTCCTACGAGCAGTACTTC. It yields the protein CASSQLTDSYEQYF.

The V gene is TRBV12-3 or TRBV12-4, the J gene TRBJ2-1, with 10 bases matching TRBD2. V shed 6 bases, J shed 7 bases, and the junction held 6 bases outside the gene matches. This CDR3 comprises 14 residues. CDR3 region: CASRALAGSNEQFF. In DNA form, the CDR3 reads TGTGCCAGCAGGGCACTAGCGGGAAGTAATGAGCAGTTCTTC.

This chain uses TRBV5-1 with TRBJ2-7; D possibly corresponds to TRBD1 (5 bases). The CDR3 sequence is 14 residues long. Germline-derived CDR1 and CDR2 are SGHRS and YFSETQ. The V end lost 5 bases, the J end lost 4 bases, and 16 bases lay between the germline ends. CDR3 sequence: CASSSSRASYEQYF. The CDR3 DNA is TGCGCCAGCAGTTCGAGCAGGGCAAGTTACGAGCAGTACTTC.

This rearrangement joins TRBV7-9 to TRBJ2-7, with D maybe TRBD1 (6 bases). The CDR3 consists of 19 residues. With 5 bases removed from V and 3 bases from J, the gap between germline ends came to 29 bases. The germline V gene encodes CDR1 SEHNR and CDR2 FQNEAQ (reference sequence). CDR3 coding DNA: TGTGCCAGCAGCCCCCATAGGACAGTAACTAAACCAAGGAGCTACGAGCAGTACTTC. This codes for CASSPHRTVTKPRSYEQYF.

The J gene is TRBJ2-1, the V gene TRBV2; no firm D call. The germline CDR1 and CDR2 sequences are SNHLY and FYNNEI. V lost 5 bases, J lost 7 bases, and 6 bases lay in between. CDR3 length: 11 amino acids. CDR3 nucleotides: TGTGCCAGCAGTTACGATAATGAGCAGTTCTTC. Its translation is CASSYDNEQFF. Together with reference TRBV2 and TRBJ2-1, the CDR3 gives the full variable domain: EPEVTQTPSHQVTQMGQEVILRCVPISNHLYFYWYRQILGQKVEFLVSFYNNEISEKSEIFDDQFSVERPDGSNFTLKIRSTKLEDSAMYFCASSYDNEQFFGPGTRLTVL.

The V and J genes are TRBV21-1 and TRBJ2-5; the listed D gene, TRBD1, was not tested against the DNA. TRBV21-1 is annotated as a pseudogene. The CDR3 is made up of 15 amino acids. In DNA, the CDR3 is TGTGCCAGCAGCAAAATTAGGACATACCAAGAGACCCAGTACTTC. It yields the protein CASSKIRTYQETQYF.

This chain uses TRBV9 with TRBJ2-7, with D tentatively TRBD2 (6 bases). The V gene lost 4 bases and the J gene lost 2 bases, with 16 bases spanning the gap. This CDR3 contains 15 residues. Germline CDR1 and CDR2: SGDLS and YYNGEE. The DNA for the CDR3 is TGTGCCAGCAGCCCCCGGGGAAGCGGGCCCTACGAGCAGTACTTC. This encodes CASSPRGSGPYEQYF.

The V gene is TRBV3-1, the J gene TRBJ2-7; 10 bases fit TRBD2. Germline V gene data show CDR1 as LGHDT and CDR2 as YNNKEL (reference sequence). J lost 2 bases, V lost 4 bases, and 5 bases had no gene match. This CDR3 has 15 amino acids. The CDR3 sequence: CASSPGLAVAYEQYF. CDR3 sequence (DNA): TGTGCCAGCAGCCCCGGACTAGCGGTGGCCTACGAGCAGTACTTC.